This T cell receptor (beta chain) was observed in a study of cytomegalovirus exposure and HLA in healthy donors. The overall study: Earlier, 100 million to 130 million unique TCR beta sequences were recovered from roughly 200 million T cells by an analysis.

Both 60 Vbeta primers and 13 Jbeta primers went into the PCR. The table came from immunoSEQ multiplex PCR; TCRdb's copy has only in-frame clones and leaves some out. The sample holds over 150,000 clones, approximately 80% seen once. Notes on the study in general: Donors belonging to an Asian-associated ancestry cluster reportedly showed fewer N-insertions in productive TCRs than the roughly 670-donor mean, according to what a later analysis found. The study flagged 150 to 200 TCR beta chains as cytomegalovirus-associated. A prior analysis recorded that most TCR beta V segments were productive about 90% or about 30% of the time.

In regard to this clone: Its antigen is not known. The junction departs from the called germline gene at one end, perhaps through a read error.

The CDR3 is 14 residues long. The germline V gene encodes CDR1 SNHLY and CDR2 FYNNEI. The receptor's source is a woman between 45 and 60 years old in good health and CMV-seropositive. The material sequenced was PBMCs. The J gene is TRBJ1-1, the V gene TRBV2, with D maybe TRBD1 (6 bases). In nucleotides, the CDR3 is TGTGCCAGCACTGAACAGGGTCTGCACACTGAAGCTTTCTTT. Translated: CASTEQGLHTEAFF.